These T cell receptor beta chains were read from a single sample in a study of blood T cell repertoires in COVID-19. Repertoires were generated with immunoSEQ multiplex PCR, while TCRdb's copy carries only in-frame clones and drops some. The data show about 160,000 clones, with approximately 80% seen just once and approximately 6.8% held by the top ten. The source material was peripheral blood. The receptors come from a middle-aged woman with COVID-19, enrolled during active disease. Both conserved end residues are part of each CDR3. Fields, in order: D gene, V gene, J gene, clone size, CDR3 protein, CDR3 DNA. D genes are given only for firm matches. Rows give clone size only sometimes, using once, few, many, or a class for an expanded clone.

>.|TRBV10-3|TRBJ1-1|.
CAISALPGSMDTEAFF
TGTGCCATCAGCGCCCTTCCGGGAAGTATGGACACTGAAGCTTTCTTT
>.|TRBV6-5|TRBJ2-3|.
CASKQGMGTDTQYF
TGTGCCAGCAAACAGGGAATGGGGACAGATACGCAGTATTTT
>TRBD1|TRBV6-5|TRBJ2-1|.
CASRGQGGLYNEQFF
TGTGCCAGCAGGGGACAGGGCGGATTATACAATGAGCAGTTCTTC
>.|TRBV4-1|TRBJ2-2|.
CASSQEGTGSGELFF
TGCGCCAGCAGCCAAGAAGGTACAGGGAGCGGGGAGCTGTTTTTT
>.|TRBV27|TRBJ1-3|.
CASSLSQRGSGNTIYF
TGTGCCAGCAGTTTATCGCAAAGGGGGAGTGGAAACACCATATATTTT
>.|TRBV5-8|TRBJ1-5|once
CASSRNPERRGQPQHF
TGTGCCAGCAGCCGTAATCCGGAACGCCGGGGTCAGCCCCAGCATTTT
>.|TRBV7-3|TRBJ2-1|once
CASSLQDSYNEQFF
TGTGCCAGCAGCTTACAGGACTCCTACAATGAGCAGTTCTTC
>.|TRBV6-5|TRBJ1-1|.
CASSYSGGTEAFF
TGTGCCAGCAGTTACTCGGGGGGCACTGAAGCTTTCTTT
>.|TRBV7-9|TRBJ2-7|.
CASSLGGEKYEQYF
TGTGCCAGCAGCTTAGGGGGGGAAAAATACGAGCAGTACTTC
>TRBD2|TRBV11-2|TRBJ2-5|.
CASSLLRTSPARAQYF
TGTGCCAGCAGCTTACTAAGGACTAGCCCGGCCAGAGCCCAGTACTTC
>.|TRBV3-1/TRBV3-2|TRBJ2-3|.
CASSQDRLTVRVTQYF
TGTGCCAGCAGCCAAGATAGGTTGACGGTCAGGGTGACGCAGTATTTT
>TRBD2|TRBV6-5|TRBJ2-1|.
CASSLSSGSLRNEQFF
TGTGCCAGCAGTTTATCTAGCGGGAGCCTTAGAAATGAGCAGTTCTTC
>.|TRBV25-1|TRBJ2-1|.
CASSGGRGYEQFF
TGTGCCAGCAGTGGAGGACGAGGGTATGAGCAGTTCTTC
>.|TRBV6-1|TRBJ1-2|.
CASRPGGANYGYTF
TGTGCCAGCCGTCCGGGGGGAGCTAACTATGGCTACACCTTC
>.|TRBV10-1|TRBJ2-3|.
CASSERGKGTDTQYF
TGCGCCAGCAGTGAGCGGGGGAAAGGCACAGATACGCAGTATTTT
>TRBD1|TRBV7-9|TRBJ2-7|.
CAIPPSGGSYEQYF
TGTGCCATTCCACCGTCAGGGGGAAGCTACGAGCAGTACTTC
>TRBD1|TRBV4-1|TRBJ2-7|.
CASSLQGAYEQYF
TGCGCCAGCAGCTTACAGGGGGCCTACGAGCAGTACTTC
>TRBD2|TRBV11-2|TRBJ2-3|.
CASSLRGGRRVTDTQYF
TGTGCCAGCAGCTTAAGAGGCGGGAGGAGGGTCACAGATACGCAGTATTTT
>TRBD1|TRBV28|TRBJ2-7|many
CASSLSGPFGQGKYF
TGTGCCAGCAGTTTAAGTGGTCCGTTCGGACAGGGGAAGTACTTC
>.|TRBV5-5|TRBJ1-2|.
CASSPEMGNYGYTF
TGTGCCAGCAGCCCAGAGATGGGCAACTATGGCTACACCTTC
>.|TRBV5-6|TRBJ1-4|.
CASLGGPNEKLFF
TGTGCCAGCCTGGGGGGACCTAATGAAAAACTGTTTTTT
>.|TRBV14|TRBJ1-1|.
CASSQGPSFGAFF
TGTGCCAGCAGCCAAGGACCCTCCTTCGGGGCTTTCTTT
>.|TRBV11-2|TRBJ1-2|.
CASSPEARVNYGYTF
TGTGCCAGCAGCCCAGAGGCTCGGGTGAACTATGGCTACACCTTC
>TRBD1|TRBV2|TRBJ2-3|once
CASTDGQGPLDTQYF
TGTGCCAGCACTGATGGACAGGGACCCTTAGATACGCAGTATTTT
>TRBD1|TRBV9|TRBJ2-1|.
CASSRGLHGEQFF
TGTGCCAGCAGCAGGGGGCTCCACGGTGAGCAGTTCTTC
>.|TRBV11-3|TRBJ2-3|.
CASSLKRGVGTQYF
TGTGCCAGCAGCTTAAAACGCGGAGTGGGTACGCAGTATTTT
>.|TRBV6-7|TRBJ2-7|once
CASSYTPGHPSEQYF
TGTGCCAGCAGTTACACGCCGGGACACCCGAGCGAGCAGTACTTC
>TRBD1|TRBV10-1|TRBJ1-2|.
CASSYETGTGNGYTF
TGCGCCAGCAGCTACGAAACCGGGACAGGGAATGGCTACACCTTC
>.|TRBV15|TRBJ2-2|.
CATSRSSGYTGELFF
TGTGCCACCAGCAGAAGTAGCGGTTACACCGGGGAGCTGTTTTTT
>.|TRBV7-3|TRBJ2-1|.
CASSLSGDDEQFF
TGTGCCAGCAGCCTCTCAGGGGACGATGAGCAGTTCTTC
>TRBD1|TRBV6-5|TRBJ1-1|once
CASSYSGQEDTEAFF
TGTGCCAGCAGTTACTCGGGACAGGAAGATACTGAAGCTTTCTTT
>.|TRBV15|TRBJ1-5|few
CATSRSRGSNQPQHF
TGTGCCACCAGCAGGTCACGGGGTAGCAATCAGCCCCAGCATTTT
>TRBD1|TRBV2|TRBJ1-5|once
CASSPTGASGNQPQHF
TGTGCCAGCAGTCCTACAGGGGCAAGTGGCAATCAGCCCCAGCATTTT
>TRBD2|TRBV6-5|TRBJ2-1|.
CASSPPLAGVNEQFF
TGTGCCAGCAGTCCCCCGCTAGCGGGAGTCAATGAGCAGTTCTTC
>.|TRBV9|TRBJ1-3|.
CASSPRGGTGNTIYF
TGTGCCAGCAGCCCTAGGGGGGGAACTGGAAACACCATATATTTT
>TRBD1|TRBV19|TRBJ2-3|.
CASSFSGTGQLYTQYF
TGTGCCAGTAGTTTCTCCGGGACAGGGCAACTCTATACGCAGTATTTT
>.|TRBV4-1|TRBJ1-6|.
CASSQRWRENPGGNSPLHF
TGCGCCAGCAGCCAGAGGTGGAGGGAAAACCCTGGGGGTAATTCACCCCTCCACTTT
>.|TRBV12-3/TRBV12-4|TRBJ2-2|.
CASSPAGELFF
TGTGCCAGCAGTCCGGCCGGGGAGCTGTTTTTT
>TRBD1|TRBV7-2|TRBJ2-2|.
CASSLRQGYTRELFF
TGTGCCAGCAGCTTACGACAGGGTTATACCAGGGAGCTGTTTTTT
>.|TRBV25-1|TRBJ2-5|.
CASSPGPQETQYF
TGTGCCAGCAGTCCCGGTCCTCAAGAGACCCAGTACTTC
>TRBD2|TRBV4-2|TRBJ2-5|.
CASSHSSGLAGGTPQETQYF
TGTGCCAGCAGCCATTCTTCGGGACTAGCGGGAGGGACGCCACAAGAGACCCAGTACTTC